These 15 T cell receptor beta chains were all obtained from the same sample, sequenced in a study of tumour-infiltrating T cells in Burkitt lymphoma. Method: immunoSEQ multiplex PCR; TCRdb's copy keeps in-frame clones and lacks some. In the table there are tens of thousands of clones, less than 35% of which are singletons. The sample consisted of tumor tissue. These receptors all come from a human donor with Burkitt lymphoma.

There are a few counts of this clone. J is TRBJ1-4 and V is TRBV6-5, with unresolved D. Trimming took 0 bases from V and 3 from J, leaving 11 bases between them. The length of the CDR3 is 16 residues. Germline V CDR1 and CDR2: MNHEY, SVGAGI. The CDR3 is CASSYSFWAANEKLFF. The CDR3 DNA reads TGTGCCAGCAGTTACTCGTTCTGGGCAGCTAATGAAAAACTGTTTTTT.

V gene TRBV4-1 combines with J gene TRBJ1-5; the D is unclear. The CDR3 is 14 residues long. V dropped 1 base and J dropped 5 bases, with 9 bases sitting between them. From germline, CDR1 is MGHRA and CDR2 YSYEKL. CDR3 amino acids: CASSQVPWDQPQHF. The DNA for the CDR3 is TGCGCCAGCAGCCAAGTACCGTGGGATCAGCCCCAGCATTTT.

The rearrangement links TRBV4-3 to TRBJ1-1; D gene unclear. V lost 0 bases to trimming and J lost 4 bases, with 15 bases between them. Germline lookup yields CDR1 LGHNA and CDR2 YSLEER. This CDR3 comprises 16 residues. CDR3 residues: CASSQDTRRRFTEAFF. CDR3 DNA sequence: TGCGCCAGCAGCCAAGACACCCGGCGGAGGTTCACTGAAGCTTTCTTT.

This clone was counted a few times. The chain carries TRBV7-2 and TRBJ2-3, with 8 bases matching TRBD1. Germline CDR1 SGHTA, CDR2 FQGNSA. V lost 2 bases and J lost 5; bases outside the gene matches: 6. The CDR3 has 15 residues. The CDR3 loop is CASSLNQGAGDTQYF. CDR3 DNA: TGTGCCAGCAGCTTAAACCAGGGGGCGGGAGATACGCAGTATTTT.

The chain recombines TRBV11-2 with TRBJ2-5; the D gene could be TRBD1 or TRBD2 (5 bases each). CDR1 is SGHAT and CDR2 is FQNNGV in the germline V gene. The CDR3 contains 16 residues. With 6 bases removed from V and 4 bases from J, the gap between germline ends came to 21 bases. CDR3 DNA sequence: TGTGCCAGCAGTCCCCCTGGGGCCCTTGGAGGAGAGACCCAGTACTTC. This gives the protein CASSPPGALGGETQYF.

The DNA of the CDR3 is TGTGCCAGCTCACGCACACCCGGGACAGGGAATTTGGGCTATGGCTACACCTTC. It translates to CASSRTPGTGNLGYGYTF. The chain couples TRBV18 to TRBJ1-2, with 9 bases matching TRBD1. Germline CDR1 is KGHSH and CDR2 is LQKENI. V lost 4 bases and J lost 4; bases outside the gene matches: 16. There are 18 residues in the CDR3.

The chain combines TRBV6-5 with TRBJ1-5, with a tentative D call TRBD1 (5 bases). The germline V and J ends were trimmed by 6 bases and 6 bases, with 12 bases remaining between them. Germline-derived CDR1 and CDR2 are MNHEY and SVGAGI. This CDR3 is built from 13 residues. The CDR3 loop is CASSSGFGQPQHF. In nucleotides, the CDR3 is TGTGCCAGCAGCTCAGGGTTCGGTCAGCCCCAGCATTTT.

The V call is TRBV5-1, the J call TRBJ2-3; 7 nucleotides line up with TRBD2. CDR3 length: 14 amino acids. Trimming cost V 3 bases and J 5 bases; bases outside gene matches: 6. Germline loops: CDR1 SGHRS, CDR2 YFSETQ. The CDR3 DNA reads TGCGCCAGCAGCTCGTTAGCGGGTGGAGATACGCAGTATTTT. Its protein product is CASSSLAGGDTQYF.

The rearrangement joins TRBV27 to TRBJ1-4, with 7 bases lining up with TRBD1. V was clipped by 3 bases and J by 8 bases; unmatched bases: 9. The CDR3 totals 15 residues. Germline V gives CDR1 MNHEY, CDR2 SMNVEV (reference sequence). This chain's CDR3 is CASSFRNRGGEKLFF. CDR3 coding DNA: TGTGCCAGCAGTTTCCGGAACAGGGGTGGGGAAAAACTGTTTTTT.

This clone occurred a few times. The J gene is TRBJ2-1, the V gene TRBV5-6; D gene unclear. The CDR3 contains 12 residues. CDR1 and CDR2 (germline): SGHDT, YYEEEE. V gave up 6 bases and J gave up 9 bases, with 13 bases separating them. The CDR3 DNA reads as TGTGCCAGCAACATAGCAGGTGGTGAGCAGTTCTTC. Encoded protein: CASNIAGGEQFF. The full variable domain, in which reference TRBV5-6 and TRBJ2-1 provide the parts outside the CDR3, is DAGVTQSPTHLIKTRGQQVTLRCSPKSGHDTVSWYQQALGQGPQFIFQYYEEEERQRGNFPDRFSGHQFPNYSSELNVNALLLGDSALYLCASNIAGGEQFFGPGTRLTVL.

Only a few counts were recorded for this clone. The V call is TRBV5-4, the J call TRBJ1-2, with 7 bases fitting TRBD1. Trimming took 4 bases from V and 0 from J; bases not matched to a gene: 12. This CDR3 region has 17 residues. Per the germline V gene, CDR1 is SGHNT and CDR2 is YYREEE (reference sequence). The CDR3 sequence: CASSPDPGQVANYGYTF. CDR3 DNA sequence: TGTGCCAGCAGCCCGGACCCAGGACAGGTTGCTAACTATGGCTACACCTTC.

This clone occurred a few times. The chain joins TRBV5-1 to TRBJ1-3, with D possibly being TRBD1 (5 bases). CDR3 length equals 14 residues. Trimming shortened V by 7 bases and J by 0 bases, and 11 bases separated the two germline ends. The germline V gene encodes CDR1 SGHRS and CDR2 YFSETQ. This chain's CDR3 is CASRGDPSGNTIYF. In DNA, the CDR3 is TGCGCCAGCCGAGGGGACCCCTCTGGAAACACCATATATTTT.

In its sample, this clone was seen a few times. V gene TRBV6-5 combines with J gene TRBJ2-7; D call uncertain. The CDR3 length is 11 residues. Germline CDR1 and CDR2: MNHEY and SVGAGI. Trimming removed 6 bases at V and 5 bases at J, with 8 bases between. For the CDR3, the DNA is TGTGCCAGCAGCGATATACACGAGCAGTACTTC. Encoded protein: CASSDIHEQYF.

The CDR3 reads CAISAGLRETQYF. DNA of the CDR3: TGTGCCATCAGCGCAGGGTTAAGGGAGACCCAGTACTTC. This rearrangement joins TRBV10-3 to TRBJ2-5; D perhaps matches TRBD1 (5 bases). The CDR3 totals 13 residues. The V gene's germline CDR1 is ENHRY and CDR2 SYGVKD. The V gene lost 6 bases and the J gene lost 5 bases, with 13 bases spanning the gap.

The genes are TRBV19 and TRBJ1-5, with no clear D. Germline V gene data show CDR1 as LNHDA and CDR2 as SQIVND (reference sequence). CDR3 length: 13 amino acids. Trimming removed 5 bases at V and 7 bases at J, with 12 bases between. The CDR3: CASSLEDRQPQHF. The CDR3 nucleotides are TGTGCCAGTAGTTTGGAGGATCGACAGCCCCAGCATTTT. The variable domain in full, completed from reference TRBV19 and TRBJ1-5, reads DGGITQSPKYLFRKEGQNVTLSCEQNLNHDAMYWYRQDPGQGLRLIYYSQIVNDFQKGDIAEGYSVSREKKESFPLTVTSAQKNPTAFYLCASSLEDRQPQHFGDGTRLSIL.